This T cell receptor beta chain was identified in a study of blood T cell repertoires in COVID-19. Study-level information: The United States, Italy and Spain were the sources of the acute and convalescent COVID-19 samples. PBMCs, B-cell-depleted T cells, or T cells provided the cDNA or gDNA that made up the material.

This clone was recorded a few times. The CDR3 contains 14 residues. The V gene lost 3 bases and the J gene lost 4 bases, with 16 bases spanning the gap. Per germline, CDR1 DFQATT and CDR2 SNEGSKA (reference sequence). As handled by the study authors: From reference gene primer amplification, estimates of nucleated cell counts were derived. Sequencing was performed with immunoSEQ multiplex PCR; in TCRdb, only in-frame clones are kept and a portion is missing. V, J and clone size are those of that table, while D and trimming were read from the DNA. The sample carries approximately 150,000 clones, around 87% recorded once.

Input material: peripheral blood. The chain is built from TRBV20-1 and TRBJ2-7; D might be TRBD1 (6 bases). The clonotype was recovered from a man between 65 and 79 years old with active COVID-19. Written as DNA, the CDR3 is TGCAGTGCTAGTAGGGGGACGGAATTATACGAGCAGTACTTC. This codes for CSASRGTELYEQYF.